A selection of T cell receptor beta chains follows, all from one sample in a study of low-dose radiotherapy and immunotherapy resistance in tumors. TCRdb fed the reads into MiXCR, producing one record per CDR3 protein. Of tens of thousands of distinct CDR3 sequences in the sample, approximately 12% are singletons; the top ten hold approximately 6.2%. Specimen: PBMCs, collected before treatment. These receptors were obtained from a female donor with ovarian cancer. CDR3s include the opening cysteine and the closing phenylalanine or tryptophan. D genes are given only for firm matches. Only some rows state a clone size, as once, few, many or a class for expanded clones.

J | D | V | size | CDR3 | DNA
TRBJ2-5 | . | TRBV20-1 | many | CSASPPLETQYF | TGCAGTGCTAGCCCCCCCTTGGAGACCCAGTACTTC
TRBJ2-4 | . | TRBV24-1 | many | CATSDSGGQVVDKNIQYF | TGTGCCACCAGTGATTCCGGAGGTCAAGTAGTGGACAAAAACATTCAGTACTTC
TRBJ2-7 | . | TRBV30 | many | CAWTTGHLSSYEQYF | TGTGCCTGGACCACAGGACATTTGAGCTCCTACGAGCAGTACTTC
TRBJ1-5 | TRBD1 | TRBV6-2/TRBV6-3 | many | CASSLTGGLGNQPQHF | TGTGCCAGCAGTTTGACAGGGGGCCTTGGCAATCAGCCCCAGCATTTT
TRBJ1-4 | TRBD1 | TRBV11-1 | many | CASTSGGREGTNEKLFF | TGTGCCAGCACCTCAGGGGGCCGTGAGGGAACTAATGAAAAACTGTTTTTT
TRBJ2-7 | TRBD1 | TRBV3-1 | many | CASSQGQGLYYEQYF | TGTGCCAGCAGCCAGGGACAGGGGTTATACTACGAGCAGTACTTC
TRBJ2-1 | TRBD2 | TRBV4-2 | many | CASSQPQGALAIDNEQFF | TGTGCCAGCAGCCAACCACAAGGGGCACTAGCGATTGACAATGAGCAGTTCTTC
TRBJ1-5 | . | TRBV12-3/TRBV12-4 | many | CASSLGPEDQPQHF | TGTGCCAGCAGTTTAGGCCCTGAGGATCAGCCCCAGCATTTT
TRBJ1-2 | . | TRBV6-5 | many | CASSYAGTDYGYTF | TGTGCCAGCAGTTACGCCGGGACGGACTATGGCTACACCTTC
TRBJ1-4 | . | TRBV6-2/TRBV6-3 | many | CASSPMGSLGEKLFF | TGTGCCAGCAGTCCGATGGGCTCATTAGGGGAAAAACTGTTTTTT
TRBJ2-1 | . | TRBV10-3 | many | CAISDWQSDNEQFF | TGTGCCATCAGTGATTGGCAAAGCGACAATGAGCAGTTCTTC
TRBJ2-6 | . | TRBV28 | many | CASSSGANVLTF | TGTGCCAGCAGTTCTGGGGCCAACGTCCTGACTTTC
TRBJ2-2 | TRBD1 | TRBV2 | many | CASSQQGAATGELFF | TGTGCCAGCAGTCAACAGGGGGCTGCCACCGGGGAGCTGTTTTTT
TRBJ2-1 | TRBD1 | TRBV7-2 | many | CASSSPDRGGEQFF | TGTGCCAGCAGCTCCCCCGACAGGGGGGGTGAGCAGTTCTTC
TRBJ1-1 | . | TRBV5-6 | many | CASSLGTVLNTEAFF | TGTGCCAGCAGCTTGGGGACAGTACTGAACACTGAAGCTTTCTTT
TRBJ1-1 | TRBD1 | TRBV7-2 | many | CASSRDRLNTEAFF | TGTGCCAGCAGCCGGGACAGGTTAAACACTGAAGCTTTCTTT
TRBJ1-1 | . | TRBV30 | many | CAWSVTPRNTEAFF | TGTGCCTGGAGTGTAACCCCAAGGAACACTGAAGCTTTCTTT
TRBJ2-1 | . | TRBV10-2 | many | CASRASREQFF | TGCGCCAGCAGGGCCTCGAGGGAGCAGTTCTTC
TRBJ2-5 | . | TRBV20-1 | few | CSARDDRRRVEETQYF | TGCAGTGCTAGAGATGATAGGAGGAGGGTGGAGGAGACCCAGTACTTC
TRBJ1-1 | . | TRBV19 | many | CASSISEQVDTEAFF | TGTGCCAGTAGTATAAGCGAACAGGTAGACACTGAAGCTTTCTTT
TRBJ2-1 | . | TRBV20-1 | many | CSAQGNNEQFF | TGCAGTGCCCAGGGGAACAATGAGCAGTTCTTC
TRBJ1-2 | . | TRBV25-1 | many | CASSESGADSNGYTF | TGTGCCAGCAGTGAATCCGGAGCGGACAGCAATGGCTACACCTTC
TRBJ2-7 | TRBD2 | TRBV28 | . | CASSHRAGTSVFYEQYF | TGTGCCAGCAGTCACAGGGCCGGGACTAGCGTTTTCTACGAGCAGTACTTC
TRBJ1-1 | . | TRBV30 | many | CAWSRIVMNTEAFF | TGTGCCTGGAGTAGAATAGTCATGAACACTGAAGCTTTCTTT
TRBJ2-7 | . | TRBV11-2 | many | CASSLSLEGAHEQYF | TGTGCCAGCAGCTTAAGCCTTGAGGGCGCCCACGAGCAGTACTTC
TRBJ1-3 | . | TRBV10-1 | many | CASTPGSGSSGGNTIYF | TGCGCCAGCACCCCGGGATCTGGATCAAGTGGAGGAAACACCATATATTTT
TRBJ1-4 | . | TRBV29-1 | many | CSVGQGIGKLFF | TGCAGCGTTGGGCAGGGAATTGGAAAACTGTTTTTT